These T cell receptor beta chains were read from a single sample in a study of T cell responses to AZD1222 COVID-19 vaccine. Clones were read by immunoSEQ multiplex PCR, and TCRdb kept only the in-frame ones, dropping some. The sample lists more than 100,000 clones, approximately 94% occurring once. This material consisted of peripheral blood, taken 28 days after the second AZD1222 dose. These TCRs come from an adult who received the AZD1222 COVID-19 vaccine. CDR3s include the opening cysteine and the closing phenylalanine or tryptophan. Fields, in order: V gene, J gene, clone size, D gene, CDR3 DNA, CDR3 protein. D genes are given only for firm matches. A clone size is listed for some rows: how often the clone was seen (once, few, many), or a class if it is expanded.

>TRBV7-2|TRBJ2-1|-|TRBD1
TGTGCCAGCAGCTGGGGGACAGGGAGCTCCTACAATGAGCAGTTCTTC
CASSWGTGSSYNEQFF
>TRBV2|TRBJ1-2|-|-
TGTGCCAGCCCTAGGGGTTCCAGGTGGGGCTACACCTTC
CASPRGSRWGYTF
>TRBV10-3|TRBJ1-3|-|-
TGTGCCGTTTTCAGGAACACCATATATTTT
CAVFRNTIYF
>TRBV7-6|TRBJ2-3|-|TRBD2
TGTGCCAGCAGGGCAAGGACTAGCGGGAGGATAGGAGATACGCAGTATTTT
CASRARTSGRIGDTQYF
>TRBV6-5|TRBJ1-5|-|-
TGTGCCAGCACCACACAGGGTCTAAGTCAGCCCCAGCATTTT
CASTTQGLSQPQHF
>TRBV19|TRBJ2-3|-|TRBD2
TGTGCCAGTAGGCAACCGGGACTAGCGGTTGGTACGCAGTATTTT
CASRQPGLAVGTQYF
>TRBV21-1|TRBJ2-5|once|-
TGTGCCAGCAGCAGCCGGGACAGGGGACAAGAGACCCAGTACTTC
CASSSRDRGQETQYF
>TRBV3-1/TRBV3-2|TRBJ2-5|-|-
TGTGCCAGCAGCCAAGCGACGGATGAAGAGACCCAGTACTTC
CASSQATDEETQYF
>TRBV2|TRBJ1-2|-|-
TGTGCCAGCAGTGAAGCGGGGGCAGCCTATGGCTACACCTTC
CASSEAGAAYGYTF
>TRBV18|TRBJ1-3|-|-
TGTGCCAGCTCCGTAGGGGTAGCAGGAAACACCATATATTTT
CASSVGVAGNTIYF
>TRBV5-1|TRBJ2-7|-|-
TGCGCCAGCAGGGCAGCGACCTCCTACGAGCAGTACTTC
CASRAATSYEQYF
>TRBV18|TRBJ1-5|-|-
TGTGCCAGCTCACCGGGGGGGTGGCAGCCCCAGCATTTT
CASSPGGWQPQHF
>TRBV7-9|TRBJ1-2|-|TRBD1
TGTGCCAGCAGCCCCGGACAGGGGGGAAACTATGGCTACACCTTC
CASSPGQGGNYGYTF
>TRBV2|TRBJ1-6|once|-
TGTGCCAGCAGTTCGACAGACTCCTATAATTCACCCCTCCACTTT
CASSSTDSYNSPLHF
>TRBV19|TRBJ1-2|-|-
TGTGCCAGTAGTATCCTGACAGGATCTAACTATGGCTACACCTTC
CASSILTGSNYGYTF
>TRBV9|TRBJ2-5|-|TRBD2
TGTGCCAGCAGCCTGGGAGGGATTCAAGAGACCCAGTACTTC
CASSLGGIQETQYF
>TRBV7-9|TRBJ1-1|-|-
TGTGCCAGCAGCTCGCAGGCGAACACTGAAGCTTTCTTT
CASSSQANTEAFF
>TRBV10-3|TRBJ2-2|-|TRBD2
TGTGCCATCAGTGGGGGACTAGCGGCCGGGGAGCTGTTTTTT
CAISGGLAAGELFF
>TRBV5-1|TRBJ2-5|-|-
TGCGCCAGCAGCTTGGAGGGCAGGGATGAAGAGACCCAGTACTTC
CASSLEGRDEETQYF
>TRBV7-9|TRBJ2-1|-|-
TGTGCCAGCAGCTCAGGACTCTCCGTCTTATACAATGAGCAGTTCTTC
CASSSGLSVLYNEQFF
>TRBV15|TRBJ2-7|-|TRBD2
TGTGCCACCAGCAGGGACCCGGGACTAGGGTACGAGCAGTACTTC
CATSRDPGLGYEQYF
>TRBV29-1|TRBJ1-6|-|-
TGCAGCGTTTCGAATGGAGGAGGTTCACCCCTCCACTTT
CSVSNGGGSPLHF
>TRBV6-1|TRBJ1-6|-|-
TGTGCCAGCAGTGAATTTTGGGGACTGAATAATTCACCCCTCCACTTT
CASSEFWGLNNSPLHF
>TRBV7-8|TRBJ2-1|-|-
TGTGCCAGCACCTTCAGGGGGGATGAGCAGTTCTTC
CASTFRGDEQFF
>TRBV18|TRBJ2-5|-|-
TGTGCCAGCTCATCGGACTGGGGACAAGAGACCCAGTACTTC
CASSSDWGQETQYF
>TRBV5-5|TRBJ2-7|-|TRBD2
TGTGCCAGCAGCGGGACTATCCGCGGAGGGGAGGAGCAGTACTTC
CASSGTIRGGEEQYF
>TRBV19|TRBJ2-3|-|-
TGTGCCAGTAGTCTAGGGGCCCTCACAGATACGCAGTATTTT
CASSLGALTDTQYF
>TRBV6-5|TRBJ1-1|-|-
TGTGCCAGCCCGATTGGGGCGGGCACTGAAGCTTTCTTT
CASPIGAGTEAFF
>TRBV7-9|TRBJ1-1|-|-
TGTGCCAGCAGCTTGACAGTGAACACTGAAGCTTTCTTT
CASSLTVNTEAFF
>TRBV29-1|TRBJ2-7|-|TRBD1
TGCAGCGTTGAAGGGGTAACAGGGGGTCTCTACGAGCAGTACTTC
CSVEGVTGGLYEQYF
>TRBV7-2|TRBJ1-6|few|TRBD1
TGTGCCAGCAGCTTCTCCCAGGGGGGGTCACCCCTCCACTTT
CASSFSQGGSPLHF
>TRBV2|TRBJ2-3|-|-
TGTGCCAGCAGTGTCGGGGATACGCAGTATTTT
CASSVGDTQYF
>TRBV10-3|TRBJ1-5|-|TRBD1
TGTGCCATCAGTGGCCGGGACAGGGTTGGTCAGCCCCAGCATTTT
CAISGRDRVGQPQHF
>TRBV19|TRBJ1-2|-|TRBD1
TGTGCCAGTACCCCTGGGACAGCGGCTGGCTACACCTTC
CASTPGTAAGYTF